This entry describes one T cell receptor beta chain. The antigen is not known. These data originate in a study of shared clonotypes between healthy human individuals. It was CD45RO-negative cells, positively selected for CCR7, that made up naive CD8 cells, with terminally differentiated effector memory CD45RA+ cells excluded. General study findings and limits: The sampled material consisted only of blood, and tissue repertoires are likely to differ.

The CDR3 contains 15 residues. The ends were cut back, 4 bases at V and 6 bases at J, with 19 bases in the middle. Germline lookup yields CDR1 MNHNY and CDR2 SVGAGI (reference sequence). In replicate PCRs of sorted subsets, around 0.2 ug DNA, roughly 27,000 T cell genomes, was used. Clones were sequenced by immunoSEQ multiplex PCR, and TCRdb holds only the in-frame ones, with some missing. The table lists about 870,000 clones, 80% to 95% of them singletons. The rearrangement links TRBV6-6 to TRBJ2-7; D may be TRBD2 (6 bases). The receptor was derived from a man aged 30-40 years in good health. Specimen: naive CD8+ T cells sorted from blood. DNA for the CDR3: TGTGCCAGCAGTTCAGACCGGGACTTCGGGTGCGAGCAGTACTTC. Translated, it gives CASSSDRDFGCEQYF.